The entry below gives a single T cell receptor (beta chain) sequence along with its context. The antigen remains unidentified. TCRdb reprocessed the 5' RACE reads with MiXCR, giving one entry per CDR3 protein. The data hold 90,000 to 100,000 distinct CDR3 sequences, with 8% to 10% observed a single time. The data belong to a study of CD8 T cells in ankylosing spondylitis. Points from the study as a whole: Disease-associated clones were reportedly significantly overrepresented in matched ankylosing spondylitis synovial fluid. In ankylosing spondylitis blood, a motif of roughly 8 highly homologous TCR beta variants appeared characteristic. Disease-linked clones were CD8+ and relatively rare in peripheral blood.

V shed 7 bases and J shed 0 bases, with 12 bases lying between them. From germline, CDR1 is SGHTA and CDR2 FQGNSA. The CDR3 length is 14 residues. This TCR came from a male donor with ankylosing spondylitis or in good health (not recorded which). The chain carries TRBV7-2 and TRBJ1-1, with a tentative D call TRBD1 (5 bases). Material for sequencing was blood, either unsorted or a sorted T cell fraction (not recorded which). CDR3 DNA: TGTGCCAGCACCTCCCTGGGGGTGAACACTGAAGCTTTCTTT. Translated: CASTSLGVNTEAFF.